The source of this TCR beta chain is a study of cytomegalovirus exposure and HLA in healthy donors. Study-wide context: Per a later analysis, the approximately 690 first-cohort and approximately 120 validation repertoires shared one platform. General study results and limits: Researchers counted over 150 TCR beta chains as cytomegalovirus-associated. Clusters of TCRs from the first cohort tended to co-occur in the 100 to 150 validation repertoires (as a later analysis found).

Regarding this clone: What it recognizes is unknown.

The CDR3 length is 15 residues. The germline gives CDR1 SGHRS, CDR2 YFSETQ. The germline V and J ends were trimmed by 0 bases and 2 bases, with 11 bases remaining between them. Assay: immunoSEQ multiplex PCR; the TCRdb copy retains only in-frame clones and omits some. The data contain more than 250,000 clones, 87% of them singletons. Specimen: PBMCs. The rearrangement links TRBV5-1 to TRBJ1-2; D is possibly TRBD1 (5 bases). The sequence was obtained from a woman aged 25 to 39 in good health and CMV-seropositive. CDR3 loop: CASSLVQADNYGYTF. For the CDR3, the DNA is TGCGCCAGCAGCTTGGTACAGGCTGACAACTATGGCTACACCTTC.